The 16 T cell receptor beta chains in this list originate from one sample, sequenced in a study of blood T cell repertoires in COVID-19. Produced via immunoSEQ multiplex PCR; TCRdb's table is partial and in-frame only. The sample includes about 400,000 clones, 88% of them seen just once. Sequencing was performed on PBMCs or T cells enriched from blood (not recorded which). These TCRs come from a woman between 35 and 50 years old with acute COVID-19.

V usage is TRBV10-2 and J usage is TRBJ1-6; D is perhaps TRBD1 (5 bases). V lost 9 bases and J 6 bases, leaving 12 bases between the germline ends. Germline V gene lookup returns CDR1 WSHSY and CDR2 SAAADI. The CDR3 contains 13 residues. The CDR3: CASSQGTNSPLHF. CDR3 nucleotide sequence: TGCGCCAGTTCCCAGGGTACTAATTCACCCCTCCACTTT.

The CDR3 DNA is TGCGCCAGCAGTGAGGGGCAGGAATTGACCGGGGAGCTGTTTTTT. As protein: CASSEGQELTGELFF. The V and J genes are TRBV10-1 and TRBJ2-2; no clear D. The germline gives CDR1 WNHNN, CDR2 SYGVQD (reference sequence). Trimming took off 2 bases at V and 5 bases at J, with 12 bases between the two ends. The CDR3 is 15 amino acids.

The chain combines TRBV11-2 with TRBJ1-1; no clear D gene. The CDR3 is 11 amino acids. V shed 6 bases and J shed 7 bases, with 9 bases lying between them. Germline V gene lookup returns CDR1 SGHAT and CDR2 FQNNGV. This chain's CDR3 is CASRLNLEAFF. The CDR3 region has the DNA TGTGCCAGCAGACTGAACCTTGAAGCTTTCTTT.

V usage is TRBV7-8 and J usage is TRBJ2-7; D is unresolved. Germline V gives CDR1 SGHVS, CDR2 FQNEAQ. There are 15 residues in the CDR3. V lost 0 bases to trimming and J lost 0 bases, with 9 bases between them. The CDR3 loop reads CASSLAHGSSYEQYF. The CDR3 bases are TGTGCCAGCAGCTTAGCCCACGGGTCCTCCTACGAGCAGTACTTC.

The rearrangement joins TRBV30 to TRBJ1-2, with D uncertain. CDR1 is GTSNPN, CDR2 SVGIG, per germline (reference sequence). The V end was cut by 0 bases, the J end by 8 bases, with 10 bases between. CDR3 size: 12 residues. CDR3 amino acids: CAWSVEGWGYTF. In nucleotides, the CDR3 is TGTGCCTGGAGTGTAGAGGGTTGGGGCTACACCTTC.

The gene calls are TRBV2 and TRBJ1-1; maybe TRBD1 (6 bases). Germline assignment: CDR1 SNHLY and CDR2 FYNNEI. This CDR3 has 13 residues. V shed 7 bases and J shed 1 base, with 10 bases lying between them. The CDR3 region is CASTTQGNTEAFF. CDR3 sequence (DNA): TGTGCCAGCACCACACAGGGGAACACTGAAGCTTTCTTT. Combining the CDR3 with reference TRBV2 and TRBJ1-1 gives the whole variable domain EPEVTQTPSHQVTQMGQEVILRCVPISNHLYFYWYRQILGQKVEFLVSFYNNEISEKSEIFDDQFSVERPDGSNFTLKIRSTKLEDSAMYFCASTTQGNTEAFFGQGTRLTVV.

V is TRBV19 and J is TRBJ1-2; possibly TRBD1 for D (6 bases). Germline loops: CDR1 LNHDA, CDR2 SQIVND (reference sequence). The length of the CDR3 is 17 residues. V was cut by 7 bases and J by 3 bases, with 24 bases left in between. The DNA for the CDR3 is TGTGCCAGTAACCCCCAACCCCGACAGGTTGGGTACTATGGCTACACCTTC. Translated: CASNPQPRQVGYYGYTF. Looking up the rest from reference TRBV19 and TRBJ1-2 gives the full variable domain: DGGITQSPKYLFRKEGQNVTLSCEQNLNHDAMYWYRQDPGQGLRLIYYSQIVNDFQKGDIAEGYSVSREKKESFPLTVTSAQKNPTAFYLCASNPQPRQVGYYGYTFGSGTRLTVV.

The chain has TRBV15 and TRBJ1-2; D is unresolved. Germline V gene sequence: CDR1 LNHNV, CDR2 YYDKDF (reference sequence). V was pared by 0 bases and J by 1 base, with 15 bases between. The CDR3 has 17 residues. DNA of the CDR3: TGTGCCACCAGCAGAGATCAACTGAGACTTATTAACTATGGCTACACCTTC. Translated, it gives CATSRDQLRLINYGYTF.

This chain links TRBV7-9 with TRBJ2-3; D remains ambiguous. Germline CDR1 and CDR2: SEHNR and FQNEAQ (reference sequence). The CDR3 loop spans 15 amino acids. V was cut by 5 bases and J by 3 bases, with 15 bases left in between. CDR3 amino acids: CASSPAFEVTDTQYF. The CDR3 DNA follows: TGTGCCAGCAGCCCCGCTTTCGAGGTGACAGATACGCAGTATTTT.

The chain employs TRBV19 and TRBJ1-1; 9 bases align to TRBD1. The CDR3 has 15 amino acids. Germline assignment: CDR1 LNHDA and CDR2 SQIVND (reference sequence). Trimming removed 4 bases from V and 3 bases from J; junction bases left unmatched: 6. CDR3 nucleotides: TGTGCCAGTAGTACAACAGGGGGCTACGACACTGAAGCTTTCTTT. Amino acid sequence: CASSTTGGYDTEAFF.

J is TRBJ1-1 and V is TRBV19; TRBD1 is a possible D gene (6 bases). The ends were cut back, 11 bases at V and 5 bases at J, with 15 bases in the middle. The CDR3 spans 12 residues. Looked up from germline, CDR1 is LNHDA and CDR2 is SQIVND (reference sequence). CDR3 sequence (DNA): TGTGCCTCGGGACAAACTGGGACTGAAGCTTTCTTT. Translating gives CASGQTGTEAFF.

The J gene is TRBJ1-6, the V gene TRBV7-9, with D tentatively TRBD1 (5 bases). The germline V and J ends were trimmed by 5 bases and 7 bases, with 15 bases remaining between them. Germline V gives CDR1 SEHNR, CDR2 FQNEAQ (reference sequence). The CDR3 covers 15 residues. In DNA form, the CDR3 reads TGTGCCAGCAGCCACGCTACAGGAGACAATTCACCCCTCCACTTT. This sequence encodes CASSHATGDNSPLHF.

The chain is built from TRBV5-4 and TRBJ2-2; D not resolved. The V end was cut by 10 bases, the J end by 0 bases, with 10 bases between. This CDR3 is 13 amino acids long. The V gene's germline CDR1 is SGHNT and CDR2 YYREEE (reference sequence). The CDR3 bases are TGTGCCGCTATAAGCGCGAACACCGGGGAGCTGTTTTTT. Protein product: CAAISANTGELFF.

The chain carries TRBV27 and TRBJ2-1; 10 bases align to TRBD2. Trimming took 3 bases from V and 9 from J; bases not matched to a gene: 17. Germline lookup yields CDR1 MNHEY and CDR2 SMNVEV (reference sequence). CDR3 length equals 18 residues. CDR3 sequence: CASSLETSGFPFEGEQFF. The CDR3 nucleotides read TGTGCCAGCAGTTTGGAGACTAGCGGGTTCCCTTTTGAGGGTGAGCAGTTCTTC.

The chain recombines TRBV5-1 with TRBJ2-5, with TRBD2 matching over 9 bases. CDR1 and CDR2 from the germline V gene are SGHRS and YFSETQ. CDR3 length: 15 residues. Germline trimming cut 1 base from V and 2 bases from J; bases unmatched to any gene: 3. CDR3 amino acids: CASSLLAGSQETQYF. CDR3 nucleotide sequence: TGCGCCAGCAGCTTGCTAGCGGGGTCACAAGAGACCCAGTACTTC. The full variable domain, rest sourced from reference TRBV5-1 and TRBJ2-5, is KAGVTQTPRYLIKTRGQQVTLSCSPISGHRSVSWYQQTPGQGLQFLFEYFSETQRNKGNFPGRFSGRQFSNSRSEMNVSTLELGDSALYLCASSLLAGSQETQYFGPGTRLLVL.

The chain recombines TRBV6-1 with TRBJ1-2; TRBD1 is a possible D gene (6 bases). Germline CDR1 reads MNHNS; CDR2 reads SASEGT. V gave up 2 bases and J gave up 0 bases, with 13 bases separating them. The CDR3 covers 16 residues. DNA of the CDR3: TGTGCCAGCAGTGAACGGGGGGCCGCAGCTAACTATGGCTACACCTTC. Translation gives CASSERGAAANYGYTF.